The entry below gives a single T cell receptor beta chain sequence along with its context. Its antigen is unknown. Nothing much larger sits one base from this clone, and base qualities are not available. The collaborating institutions used their own protocols to collect whole blood in K2EDTA tubes. For TCRbeta analysis, collaborator samples were shipped as frozen whole blood, as isolated PBMCs, or as DNA extracted from either sample type. The immunoSEQ Assay, a bias-controlled multiplex PCR, was used to amplify TCRbeta CDR3 regions from genomic DNA. The original pipeline was this. The number of nucleated cells in each sample was estimated by amplification of reference gene primers within the assay. To quantify the absolute abundance of each unique TCRbeta CDR3 rearrangement, sequence reads were collapsed and filtered. For each sample, productive Simpson clonality was calculated as the square root of Simpson's diversity index across productive rearrangements. Imported from immuneACCESS, the table was reduced by TCRdb to in-frame sequences with V and J called. These copies leave out some clones; in studies compared against another copy, an unresolved V gene accounts for under half, and the cause of the remainder is not known. The V and J calls and clone size come from that table; D and trimming were worked out from the DNA. Recorded for this sample are 29,000 or so clones; approximately 90% of them occurred a single time. Clones ranked in the top ten supply about a tenth of the sample.

The data were taken from a study of blood T cell repertoires in COVID-19 (TCRdb year 2020). Notes on the research overall: Samples covering the acute and convalescent phases of COVID-19 were provided by collaborators in the United States, Italy and Spain. Sample metadata almost always included a de-identified subject ID, COVID-19 status, age in years and sex. The material from the prospective study consisted of cDNA or gDNA derived from T cells, B-cell-depleted T cells, or PBMCs. The repertoires were made available in a free public database intended to serve as a resource for research on the immune response to SARS-CoV-2. Where HLA class I and class II types were available, the types were taken from metadata supplied by the sample provider, not from assay-based typing. Samples came from the ongoing ImmuneRACE study (first 160 participants) plus 1,254 subjects from 6 global collaborators. Subjects who had been exposed to COVID-19, were actively infected with it, or had recovered from it provided the deeply sampled blood TCRbeta repertoires that made up the dataset.

The paper's findings and limits, for the study overall: Clinical and demographic metadata were provided uncurated, with the amount varying by source and participant.

The germline V gene encodes CDR1 GTSNPN and CDR2 SVGIG (reference sequence). Measured from the cysteine to the phenylalanine, the CDR3 is 14 residues long. The only DNA kept is the CDR3, 42 bases in frame from the first base. Trimming removed 2 bases from V and 5 bases from J; the gene matches leave 6 bases unexplained. The TCR was taken from a human donor in a cohort sampled during active COVID-19. The sample comprised peripheral blood. The chain is made from TRBV30 and TRBJ1-5; 7 bases in the junction line up with TRBD1. The bases read TGTGCCTGGAGTATCGGACAGGCTTATCAGCCCCAGCATTTT. Its protein is CAWSIGQAYQPQHF. Reference TRBV30 and TRBJ1-5 proteins supply the regions before and after the CDR3; the full variable domain is: SQTIHQWPATLVQPVGSPLSLECTVEGTSNPNLYWYRQAAGRGLQLLFYSVGIGQISSEVPQNLSASRPQDRQFILSSKKLLLSDSGFYLCAWSIGQAYQPQHFGDGTRLSIL.